These 8 T cell receptor beta chains were all obtained from the same sample, sequenced in a study of T cell responses to AZD1222 COVID-19 vaccine. TCRdb keeps only in-frame clones here, not all; method: immunoSEQ multiplex PCR. The repertoire holds more than 140,000 clones, with about 91% as singletons. The material sequenced was peripheral blood, taken on day 0 of AZD1222 vaccination. All receptors come from an adult in good health.

The chain is built from TRBV7-9 and TRBJ2-7; no firm D call. Between the trimmed V and J ends, which lost 5 bases and 3 bases, there was a span of 17 bases. This CDR3 is 15 amino acids long. Looked up from germline, CDR1 is SEHNR and CDR2 is FQNEAQ (reference sequence). CDR3 in DNA: TGTGCCAGCAGCCCGGACCAGGCGGCCTTCTACGAGCAGTACTTC. The encoded protein is CASSPDQAAFYEQYF.

The rearrangement links TRBV19 to TRBJ2-5; maybe TRBD1 (5 bases). Germline CDR1 reads LNHDA; CDR2 reads SQIVND (reference sequence). The CDR3 totals 15 residues. V lost 5 bases and J lost 3, with 16 bases in between. CDR3 protein: CASSSLGVGKETQYF. Here the CDR3 DNA reads TGTGCCAGTAGTTCCCTAGGGGTGGGCAAAGAGACCCAGTACTTC.

This clone was seen repeatedly, ten times or more. The chain employs TRBV25-1 and TRBJ2-3; 7 positions match TRBD1. There are 17 residues in the CDR3. Losses at the gene ends were 2 bases for V and 4 bases for J; bases not matched to a gene: 12. The germline gives CDR1 MGHDK, CDR2 SYGVNS. The CDR3 sequence: CASSEDRRGQKSDTQYF. CDR3 DNA sequence: TGTGCCAGCAGTGAAGATCGCCGGGGACAGAAGTCAGATACGCAGTATTTT.

This rearrangement joins TRBV7-2 to TRBJ2-1, with a possible D match to TRBD2 (5 bases). Germline V lookup: CDR1 SGHTA, CDR2 FQGNSA. The V gene lost 0 bases and the J gene lost 4 bases, with 7 bases spanning the gap. This CDR3 is 14 amino acids long. CDR3 coding DNA: TGTGCCAGCAGCTTAGCGGAGGCTTACAATGAGCAGTTCTTC. This gives the protein CASSLAEAYNEQFF.

The chain carries TRBV13 and TRBJ1-2; weak D call: TRBD1 (5 bases). The germline V gene has CDR1 PRHDT and CDR2 FYEKMQ (reference sequence). The CDR3 is 13 amino acids. Trimming removed 1 base from V and 2 bases from J, with 5 bases in between. CDR3 in amino acids: CASSLDRNYGYTF. The CDR3 DNA reads as TGTGCCAGCAGCTTAGACAGGAACTATGGCTACACCTTC.

This chain connects TRBV12-3 or TRBV12-4 to TRBJ2-1; TRBD1 is a possible D gene (6 bases). The CDR3 has 13 residues. V was clipped by 5 bases and J by 5 bases, with 10 bases between them. CDR3: CASSKRQDNEQFF. The DNA of the CDR3 is TGTGCCAGCAGTAAAAGACAGGACAATGAGCAGTTCTTC.

The genes are TRBV6-2 or TRBV6-3 and TRBJ2-2, with D perhaps matching TRBD1 (6 bases). The germline V and J ends were trimmed by 1 base and 5 bases, with 14 bases remaining between them. Germline loops: CDR1 MNHEY, CDR2 SVGEGT. The CDR3 spans 16 residues. The CDR3 protein is CASSYYGTLPTGELFF. The CDR3 DNA sequence: TGTGCCAGCAGTTACTACGGGACATTGCCGACCGGGGAGCTGTTTTTT.

This rearrangement joins TRBV18 to TRBJ2-2; a possible D gene is TRBD1 (6 bases). The V end was cut by 3 bases, the J end by 1 base, with 12 bases between. The germline V gene encodes CDR1 KGHSH and CDR2 LQKENI. CDR3 length: 16 residues. CDR3 bases: TGTGCCAGCTCACCTACAGGGACATTGAACACCGGGGAGCTGTTTTTT. It translates to CASSPTGTLNTGELFF. The full variable domain, rest sourced from reference TRBV18 and TRBJ2-2, is NAGVMQNPRHLVRRRGQEARLRCSPMKGHSHVYWYRQLPEEGLKFMVYLQKENIIDESGMPKERFSAEFPKEGPSILRIQQVVRGDSAAYFCASSPTGTLNTGELFFGEGSRLTVL.